This entry lists 10 T cell receptor beta chains sequenced from one sample in a study of PD-L1 blockade in urothelial cancer. Profiled with immunoSEQ multiplex PCR; TCRdb holds only in-frame clones, not every one. The table lists 45,000 to 50,000 clones, about nine tenths of them singletons, with 3.9% in the top ten. The sample consisted of PBMCs, taken around atezolizumab (anti-PD-L1) treatment. These receptors were collected from a man at least 80 years old with urothelial cancer.

J is TRBJ1-1 and V is TRBV11-2; perhaps TRBD1 as D (6 bases). CDR1 is SGHAT, CDR2 FQNNGV, per germline. CDR3 length equals 15 residues. V was trimmed by 7 bases and J by 1 base, leaving 16 bases between them. DNA of the CDR3: TGTGCCAGCACCGTGGGGGCAACAAGGAACACTGAAGCTTTCTTT. Encoded protein: CASTVGATRNTEAFF.

The chain uses TRBV6-6 and TRBJ1-1; 9 nucleotides line up with TRBD1. The germline gives CDR1 MNHNY, CDR2 SVGAGI (reference sequence). CDR3 length equals 14 residues. The V gene end was trimmed by 3 bases and the J gene end by 4 bases; junction bases not matched to a gene: 3. The DNA of the CDR3 is TGTGCCAGCAGTTATCCGGGACAGGGCACTGAAGCTTTCTTT. It specifies CASSYPGQGTEAFF.

This clone was seen only a few times. The chain is built from TRBV10-3 and TRBJ2-1, with 12 bases that match TRBD2. J lost 5 bases, V lost 0 bases, and 5 bases had no gene match. Per germline, CDR1 ENHRY and CDR2 SYGVKD. This CDR3 has 17 residues. CDR3: CAISESPLAGGNNEQFF. The CDR3, as DNA: TGTGCCATCAGTGAGTCCCCGCTAGCGGGAGGGAACAATGAGCAGTTCTTC.

V is TRBV19 and J is TRBJ2-1, with 7 bases that match TRBD2. This CDR3 is 16 amino acids long. Per germline, CDR1 LNHDA and CDR2 SQIVND (reference sequence). After removal of 8 bases from V and 5 bases from J, the junction contained 15 bases not matched to a gene. The CDR3 sequence: CASSHAASGRNNEQFF. The DNA for the CDR3 is TGTGCCAGTTCCCATGCGGCTAGCGGCCGGAACAATGAGCAGTTCTTC.

The chain recombines TRBV2 with TRBJ2-5, with D unclear. Germline CDR1 reads SNHLY; CDR2 reads FYNNEI. Trimming removed 6 bases from V and 1 base from J, with 6 bases in between. The CDR3 has 12 residues. The CDR3 DNA is TGTGCCAGCAGCTCTATCCAAGAGACCCAGTACTTC. It yields the protein CASSSIQETQYF.

J is TRBJ1-4 and V is TRBV6-1; 8 bases line up with TRBD1. The CDR3 extends over 15 amino acids. Germline CDR1 reads MNHNS; CDR2 reads SASEGT. V dropped 6 bases and J dropped 4; count of bases not matched to a gene: 7. CDR3 in DNA: TGTGCCAGCAGCCCTCGGGACAGGCATAATGAAAAACTGTTTTTT. It encodes CASSPRDRHNEKLFF.

This rearrangement joins TRBV19 to TRBJ2-3; TRBD2 matches 9 bases. CDR3 length: 15 residues. Trimming took 5 bases from V and 9 from J; bases not matched to a gene: 12. Germline values: CDR1 LNHDA, CDR2 SQIVND (reference sequence). CDR3 DNA sequence: TGTGCCAGTAGTGTCGAACCGGGACTAGCAGCGACGCAGTATTTT. Translation: CASSVEPGLAATQYF. Combining the CDR3 with reference TRBV19 and TRBJ2-3 gives the whole variable domain DGGITQSPKYLFRKEGQNVTLSCEQNLNHDAMYWYRQDPGQGLRLIYYSQIVNDFQKGDIAEGYSVSREKKESFPLTVTSAQKNPTAFYLCASSVEPGLAATQYFGPGTRLTVL.

V usage is TRBV2 and J usage is TRBJ2-3; tentatively, D is TRBD1 (5 bases). The CDR3 spans 14 residues. The V gene's germline CDR1 is SNHLY and CDR2 FYNNEI. Trimming removed 3 bases at V and 0 bases at J, with 7 bases between. In nucleotides, the CDR3 is TGTGCCAGCAGTGACAGGGCGAGCACAGATACGCAGTATTTT. Its protein is CASSDRASTDTQYF.

V usage is TRBV30 and J usage is TRBJ2-1, with D possibly TRBD2 on 6 matching bases. The CDR3 has 15 residues. Germline values: CDR1 GTSNPN, CDR2 SVGIG (reference sequence). The V end was cut by 0 bases, the J end by 2 bases, with 11 bases between. The CDR3 protein is CAWSVGSGAYNEQFF. CDR3 bases: TGTGCCTGGAGTGTTGGTAGCGGAGCCTACAATGAGCAGTTCTTC.

This sequence joins TRBV5-1 and TRBJ2-6; D is possibly TRBD2 (6 bases). The CDR3 runs to 14 residues. Looked up from germline, CDR1 is SGHRS and CDR2 is YFSETQ. The V and J ends lost 6 bases and 0 bases respectively, with 7 bases between them. For the CDR3, the DNA is TGCGCCAGCAAGGAGGGCTCTGGGGCCAACGTCCTGACTTTC. As protein: CASKEGSGANVLTF.